One TCR beta chain is described in this entry. Its antigen remains undetermined. No base quality values were provided; no much bigger clone lies one nucleotide off. Libraries were built with 5' RACE. These reads were obtained on an Illumina HiSeq 2500. The second PCR ran for roughly 7 to 12 cycles and used a J-beta primer mix along with a sample-barcoded 5' primer. A template-switch 5' adaptor carrying 12 random nucleotides introduced a unique molecular identifier onto each TCR beta cDNA molecule. Each sample yielded at least 2.5 million CDR3-containing paired-end reads. The Mint cDNA synthesis kit, primed by a TRBC-specific oligonucleotide, was used to synthesize first-strand cDNA from all RNA. Following uracil-DNA glycosylase treatment, a first 18-cycle PCR with universal primers M1SS and BC2_uni_R was performed on all cDNA. On the study's bioinformatics: Each sample was normalized by randomly selecting 1 million high-quality reads, each carrying a distinct molecular identifier. Instead of being binned into consensus sequences, reads that shared molecular identifiers were thrown out. MiTCR, set to a Q25 quality threshold and the strictest error-elimination algorithm, was used for CDR3 identification, clonotype clustering and error correction. Lower-bound total TCR beta diversity was estimated with a nonparametric unseen species model using Euler transformation. TCRdb reprocessed the public reads (quality trimming at Q25 with fastp, clone calling with MiXCR) and kept in-frame beta chains. Every distinct CDR3 protein forms one entry, paired with its most common genes and DNA. What appears here as the V and J calls and clone size reflects TCRdb's work, not the paper's. The sample table holds hundreds of thousands of distinct CDR3 sequences, of which more than 50% were seen once. Together, the top ten hold under 30% of the sample.

This sample is drawn from a study of blood T cells in healthy people across ages (dated by TCRdb to the mid-2010s). Regarding the study in general: In model experiments, template switching captured about one uniquely barcoded TCR beta cDNA molecule for every two T cells. To avoid experimental bias, donors of different ages were spread randomly across the sequencing lanes. Donors were grouped into four age groups: young (average 16 years), middle-aged (about 38), aged (around 60) and long-lived (about 89). Using the same blood draw, the study looked at two additional independent replicas of 1 million unique cDNA reads for two donors, one aged 18 to 29 and the other aged 80 or older. To track age-related changes in TCR beta repertoire diversity, the study relied on deep sequencing normalized with unique cDNA molecular identifiers.

Donors were a few dozen systemically healthy Caucasian individuals from Russia aged 6 to 90 years. Ten milliliters of peripheral blood were drawn from each donor into EDTA-treated Vacutainer tubes. Ficoll-Paque density-gradient centrifugation was used to isolate PBMCs, with at least 6 million per sample. Total RNA, at least 6 micrograms per sample, was extracted from PBMCs with Trizol reagent. For every donor, flow cytometry on a PBMC aliquot measured the percentage of naive CD45RAhigh/CD27high T cells. Here is what the overall study found, with its caveats: Observed TCR beta diversity per million T cells fell roughly linearly with age, and a significant reduction was already apparent by age roughly 41. Because the CMV infection status of the donors was unknown, age-related changes in expanded clonotypes may potentially have been confounded. Estimates of total diversity based on one million sequenced T cells were regarded as lower bounds and as underestimates. Compared with the aged group, more naive CD4+ T cells, fewer expanded clones and increased TCR diversity were shown by the long-lived group, suggesting age selection. A strong correlation was found between observed TCR beta diversity and the percentage of naive T cells measured by flow cytometry. Because profiling used bulk unsorted PBMCs, naive and antigen-experienced compartments could not be compared conclusively.

The cysteine opens and the phenylalanine closes a CDR3 of 14 amino acids. Only the CDR3 region is kept as DNA, spanning 42 bases read in frame from base 1. Between the V and J ends, shortened by 4 bases and 4 bases respectively, the junction contains 13 bases. The sequence is built from TRBV12-3 or TRBV12-4 and TRBJ1-2; confidence is insufficient to name the D gene. Sequencing was carried out using blood. This clonotype was obtained from a middle-aged man in good health. The CDR3: CASSSDAWSYGYTF. The DNA sequence reads TGTGCCAGCAGTTCGGACGCCTGGAGCTATGGCTACACCTTC.